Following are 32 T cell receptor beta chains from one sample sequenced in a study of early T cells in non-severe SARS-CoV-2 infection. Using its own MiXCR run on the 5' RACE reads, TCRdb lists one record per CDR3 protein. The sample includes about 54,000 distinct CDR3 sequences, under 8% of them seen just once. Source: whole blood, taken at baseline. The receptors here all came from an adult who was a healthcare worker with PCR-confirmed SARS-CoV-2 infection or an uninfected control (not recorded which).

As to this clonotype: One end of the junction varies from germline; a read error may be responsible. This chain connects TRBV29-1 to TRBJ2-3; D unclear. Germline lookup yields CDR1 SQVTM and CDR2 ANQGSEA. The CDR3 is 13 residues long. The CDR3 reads CSVENHPEDTRYF. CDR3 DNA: TGCAGCGTTGAAAATCACCCCGAAGATACGCGGTATTTT.

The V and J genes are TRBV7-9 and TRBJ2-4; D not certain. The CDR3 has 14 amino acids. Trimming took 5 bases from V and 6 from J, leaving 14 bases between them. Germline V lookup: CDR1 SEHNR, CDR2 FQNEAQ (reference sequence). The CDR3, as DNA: TGTGCCAGCAGCCCCTCCCGGACGGGAAACATTCAGTACTTC. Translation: CASSPSRTGNIQYF.

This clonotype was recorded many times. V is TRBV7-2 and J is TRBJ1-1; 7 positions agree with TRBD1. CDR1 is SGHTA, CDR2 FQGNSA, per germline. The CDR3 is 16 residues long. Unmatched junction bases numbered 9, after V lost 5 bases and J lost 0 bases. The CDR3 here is CASSQGVRTLNTEAFF. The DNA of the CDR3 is TGTGCCAGCAGCCAGGGGGTTCGCACCTTGAACACTGAAGCTTTCTTT.

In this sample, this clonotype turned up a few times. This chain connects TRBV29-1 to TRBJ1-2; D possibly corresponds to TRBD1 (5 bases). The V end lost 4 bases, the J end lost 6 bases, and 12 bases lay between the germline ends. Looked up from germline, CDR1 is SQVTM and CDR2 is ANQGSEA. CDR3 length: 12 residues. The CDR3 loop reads CSVVEQGHGYTF. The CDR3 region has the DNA TGCAGCGTTGTGGAGCAGGGACATGGCTACACCTTC.

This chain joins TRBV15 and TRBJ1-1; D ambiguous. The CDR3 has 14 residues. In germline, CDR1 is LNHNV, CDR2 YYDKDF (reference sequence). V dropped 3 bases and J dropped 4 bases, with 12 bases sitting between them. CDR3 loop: CATSSHWWGTEAFF. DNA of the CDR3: TGTGCCACCAGCAGTCACTGGTGGGGCACTGAAGCTTTCTTT.

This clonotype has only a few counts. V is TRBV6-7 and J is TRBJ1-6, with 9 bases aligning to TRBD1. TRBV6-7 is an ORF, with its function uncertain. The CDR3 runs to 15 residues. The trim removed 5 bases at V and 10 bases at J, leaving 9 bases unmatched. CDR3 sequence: CASSPRQGVLSPLHF. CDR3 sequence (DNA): TGTGCCAGCAGTCCCCGACAGGGGGTATTATCACCCCTCCACTTT.

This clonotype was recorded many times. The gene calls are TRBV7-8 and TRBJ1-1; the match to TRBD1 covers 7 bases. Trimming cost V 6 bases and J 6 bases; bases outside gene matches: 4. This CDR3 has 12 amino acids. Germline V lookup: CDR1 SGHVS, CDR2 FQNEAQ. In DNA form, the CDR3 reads TGTGCCAGCAGACAGGGGACCGCTGAAGCTTTCTTT. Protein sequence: CASRQGTAEAFF. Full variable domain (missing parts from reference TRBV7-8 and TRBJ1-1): GAGVSQSPRYKVAKRGQDVALRCDPISGHVSLFWYQQALGQGPEFLTYFQNEAQLDKSGLPSDRFFAERPEGSVSTLKIQRTQQEDSAVYLCASRQGTAEAFFGQGTRLTVV.

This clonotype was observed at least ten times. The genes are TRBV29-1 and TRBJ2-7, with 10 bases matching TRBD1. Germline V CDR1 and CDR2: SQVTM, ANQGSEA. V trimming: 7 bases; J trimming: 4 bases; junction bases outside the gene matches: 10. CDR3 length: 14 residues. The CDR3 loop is CSASTGTGVYEQYF. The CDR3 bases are TGCAGCGCATCCACCGGGACAGGGGTTTACGAGCAGTACTTC.

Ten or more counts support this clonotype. The CDR3 DNA is TGCGCCAGCAGCTTCGCGATACCCTACGAGCAGTACTTC. The encoded protein is CASSFAIPYEQYF. This rearrangement joins TRBV5-1 to TRBJ2-7; no firm D call. CDR1 and CDR2 (germline): SGHRS, YFSETQ. The CDR3 loop spans 13 amino acids. Trimming removed 2 bases at V and 2 bases at J, with 8 bases between.

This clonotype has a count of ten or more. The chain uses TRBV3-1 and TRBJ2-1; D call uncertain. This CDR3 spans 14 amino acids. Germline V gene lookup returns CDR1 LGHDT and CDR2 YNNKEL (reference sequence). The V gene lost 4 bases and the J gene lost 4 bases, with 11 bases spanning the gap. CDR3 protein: CASSPRGQYNEQFF. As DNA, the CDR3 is TGTGCCAGCAGCCCAAGAGGCCAGTACAATGAGCAGTTCTTC.

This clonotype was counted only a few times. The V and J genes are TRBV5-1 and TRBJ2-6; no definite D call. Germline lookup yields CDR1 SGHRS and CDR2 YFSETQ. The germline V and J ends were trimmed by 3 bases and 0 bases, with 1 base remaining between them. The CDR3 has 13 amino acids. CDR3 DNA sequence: TGCGCCAGCAGCTACTCTGGGGCCAACGTCCTGACTTTC. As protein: CASSYSGANVLTF.

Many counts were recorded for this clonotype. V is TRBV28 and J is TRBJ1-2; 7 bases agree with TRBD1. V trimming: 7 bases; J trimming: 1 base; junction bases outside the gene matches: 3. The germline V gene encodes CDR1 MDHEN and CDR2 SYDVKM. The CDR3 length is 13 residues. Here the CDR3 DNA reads TGTGCCAGCATGACAGGGCTTAACTATGGCTACACCTTC. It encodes CASMTGLNYGYTF.

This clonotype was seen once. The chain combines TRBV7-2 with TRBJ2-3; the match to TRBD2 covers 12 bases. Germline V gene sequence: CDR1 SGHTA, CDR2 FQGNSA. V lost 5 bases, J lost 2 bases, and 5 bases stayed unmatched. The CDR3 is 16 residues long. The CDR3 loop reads CASSPLAGGHTDTQYF. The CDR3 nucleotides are TGTGCCAGCAGCCCCCTAGCGGGGGGGCACACAGATACGCAGTATTTT.

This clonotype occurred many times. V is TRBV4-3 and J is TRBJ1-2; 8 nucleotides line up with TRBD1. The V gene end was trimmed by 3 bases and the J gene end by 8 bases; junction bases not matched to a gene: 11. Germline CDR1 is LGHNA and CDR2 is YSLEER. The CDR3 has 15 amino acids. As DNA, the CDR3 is TGCGCCAGCAGCCAGGACCCGGACAGGGCGGAGGGCTACACCTTC. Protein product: CASSQDPDRAEGYTF.

Written as DNA, the CDR3 is TGTGCCAGCAGCAAAATGCCTAGCGGGGGCAATGAGCAGTTCTTC. Amino acids: CASSKMPSGGNEQFF. The V gene is TRBV7-3, the J gene TRBJ2-1, with 10 bases identical to TRBD2. The germline CDR1 and CDR2 sequences are SGHTA and FQGTGA. This CDR3 is 15 amino acids long. V dropped 5 bases and J dropped 6; count of bases not matched to a gene: 7.

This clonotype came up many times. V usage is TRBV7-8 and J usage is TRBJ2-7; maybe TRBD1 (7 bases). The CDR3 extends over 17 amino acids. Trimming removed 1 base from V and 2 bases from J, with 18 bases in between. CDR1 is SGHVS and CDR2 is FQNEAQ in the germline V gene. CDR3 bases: TGTGCCAGCAGCTTAGGAATGGACAGGAGGGCCCCCTACGAGCAGTACTTC. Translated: CASSLGMDRRAPYEQYF.

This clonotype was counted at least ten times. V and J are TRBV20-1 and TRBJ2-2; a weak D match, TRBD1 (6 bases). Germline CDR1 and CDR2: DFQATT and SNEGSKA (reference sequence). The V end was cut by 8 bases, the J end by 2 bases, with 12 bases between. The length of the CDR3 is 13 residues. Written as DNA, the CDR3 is TGCAGTTCGGGGACACCCAACACCGGGGAGCTGTTTTTT. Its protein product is CSSGTPNTGELFF.

Here the CDR3 DNA reads TGTACCAGCAGCAAGGGAGTCCGAGCGGCCAACATCCTGACTTTC. Translation gives CTSSKGVRAANILTF. J is TRBJ2-6 and V is TRBV21-1; TRBD2, as called in the table, went unchecked against the DNA. TRBV21-1 constitutes a pseudogene. The CDR3 runs to 15 residues.

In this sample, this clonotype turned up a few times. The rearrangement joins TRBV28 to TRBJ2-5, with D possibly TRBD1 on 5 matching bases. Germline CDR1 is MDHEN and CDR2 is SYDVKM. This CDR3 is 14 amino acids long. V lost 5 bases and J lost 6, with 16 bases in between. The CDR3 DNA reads TGTGCCAGCAGTACAGGCCTCGATGTGAAGACCCAGTACTTC. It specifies CASSTGLDVKTQYF.

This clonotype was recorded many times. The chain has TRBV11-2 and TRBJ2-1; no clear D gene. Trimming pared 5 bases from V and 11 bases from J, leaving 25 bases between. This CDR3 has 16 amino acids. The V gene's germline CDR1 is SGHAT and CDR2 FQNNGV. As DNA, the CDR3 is TGTGCCAGCAGCGACCTCCCACTTCGGACGGTGGAACAGCAGTTCTTC. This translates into CASSDLPLRTVEQQFF.

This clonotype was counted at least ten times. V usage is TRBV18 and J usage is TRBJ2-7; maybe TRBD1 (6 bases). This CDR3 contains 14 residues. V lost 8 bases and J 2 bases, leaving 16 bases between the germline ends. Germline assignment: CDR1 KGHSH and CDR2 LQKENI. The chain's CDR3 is CASRYGTSTYEQYF. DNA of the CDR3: TGTGCCAGCCGCTACGGGACAAGTACCTACGAGCAGTACTTC.

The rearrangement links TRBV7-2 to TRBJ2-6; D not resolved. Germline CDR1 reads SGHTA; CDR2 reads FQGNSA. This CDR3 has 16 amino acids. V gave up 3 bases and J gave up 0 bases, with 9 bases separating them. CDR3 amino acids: CASSFASHSGANVLTF. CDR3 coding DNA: TGTGCCAGCAGCTTTGCCAGTCACTCTGGGGCCAACGTCCTGACTTTC.

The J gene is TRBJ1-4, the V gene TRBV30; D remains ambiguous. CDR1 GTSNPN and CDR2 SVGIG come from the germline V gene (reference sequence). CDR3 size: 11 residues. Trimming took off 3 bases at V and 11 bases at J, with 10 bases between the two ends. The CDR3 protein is CAWSGQYKLFF. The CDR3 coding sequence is TGTGCCTGGAGCGGGCAGTATAAACTGTTTTTT.

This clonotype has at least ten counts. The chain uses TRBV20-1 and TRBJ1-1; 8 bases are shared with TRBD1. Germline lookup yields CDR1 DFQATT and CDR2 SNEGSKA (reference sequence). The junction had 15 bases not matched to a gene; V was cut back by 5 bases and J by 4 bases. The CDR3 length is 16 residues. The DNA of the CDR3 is TGCAGTGCTCGACCCTTTGACAGGGGATGGGGCACTGAAGCTTTCTTT. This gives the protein CSARPFDRGWGTEAFF.

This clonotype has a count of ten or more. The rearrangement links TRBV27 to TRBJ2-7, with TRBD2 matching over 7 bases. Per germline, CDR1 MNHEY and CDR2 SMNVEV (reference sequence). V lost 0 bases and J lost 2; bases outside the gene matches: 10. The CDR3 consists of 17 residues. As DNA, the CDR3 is TGTGCCAGCAGTTTATCATACCCTAGCCGGGGGGCCTACGAGCAGTACTTC. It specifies CASSLSYPSRGAYEQYF.

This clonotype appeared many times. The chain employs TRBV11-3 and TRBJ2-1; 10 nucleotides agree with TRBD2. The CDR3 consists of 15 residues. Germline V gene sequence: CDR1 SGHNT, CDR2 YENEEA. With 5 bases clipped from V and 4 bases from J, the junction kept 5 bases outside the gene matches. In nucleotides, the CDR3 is TGTGCCAGCAGCCGTAGCGGGGGGACATACAATGAGCAGTTCTTC. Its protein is CASSRSGGTYNEQFF.

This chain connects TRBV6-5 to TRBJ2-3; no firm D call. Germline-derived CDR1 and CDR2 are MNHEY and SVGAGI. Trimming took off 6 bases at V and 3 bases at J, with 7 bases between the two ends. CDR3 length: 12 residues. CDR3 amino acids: CASRAQTDTQYF. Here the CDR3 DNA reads TGTGCCAGCAGAGCTCAGACAGATACGCAGTATTTT.

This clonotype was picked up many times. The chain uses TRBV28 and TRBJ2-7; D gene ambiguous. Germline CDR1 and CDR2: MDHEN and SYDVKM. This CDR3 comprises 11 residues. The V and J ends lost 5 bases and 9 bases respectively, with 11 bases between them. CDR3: CASSPSRTQYF. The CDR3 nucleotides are TGTGCCAGCAGTCCGTCACGGACGCAGTACTTC. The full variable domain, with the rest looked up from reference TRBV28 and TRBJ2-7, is DVKVTQSSRYLVKRTGEKVFLECVQDMDHENMFWYRQDPGLGLRLIYFSYDVKMKEKGDIPEGYSVSREKKERFSLILESASTNQTSMYLCASSPSRTQYFGPGTRLTVT.

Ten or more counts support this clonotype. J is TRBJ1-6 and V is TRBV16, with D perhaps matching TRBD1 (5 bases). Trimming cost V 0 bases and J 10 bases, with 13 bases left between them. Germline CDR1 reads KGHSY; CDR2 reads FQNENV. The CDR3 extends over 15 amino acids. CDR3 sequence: CASSQSGGWDSPLHF. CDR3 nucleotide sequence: TGTGCCAGCAGCCAATCGGGAGGCTGGGACTCACCCCTCCACTTT. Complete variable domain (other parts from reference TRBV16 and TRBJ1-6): GEEVAQTPKHLVRGEGQKAKLYCAPIKGHSYVFWYQQVLKNEFKFLISFQNENVFDETGMPKERFSAKCLPNSPCSLEIQATKLEDSAVYFCASSQSGGWDSPLHFGNGTRLTVT.

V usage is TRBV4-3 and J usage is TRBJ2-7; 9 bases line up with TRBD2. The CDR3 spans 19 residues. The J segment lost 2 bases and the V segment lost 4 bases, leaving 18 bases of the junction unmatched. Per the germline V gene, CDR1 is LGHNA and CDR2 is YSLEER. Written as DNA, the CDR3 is TGCGCCAGCAGCCCGCGACTAGCGGACTTCACTACCATTACCTACGAGCAGTACTTC. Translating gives CASSPRLADFTTITYEQYF.

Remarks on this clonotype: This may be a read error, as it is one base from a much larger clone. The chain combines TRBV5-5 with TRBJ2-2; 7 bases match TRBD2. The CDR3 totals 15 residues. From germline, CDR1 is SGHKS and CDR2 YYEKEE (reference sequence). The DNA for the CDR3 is TGTGTCAGCAGCCCTAGACTAGCATCCACCGGGGAGCTGTTTTTT. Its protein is CVSSPRLASTGELFF.

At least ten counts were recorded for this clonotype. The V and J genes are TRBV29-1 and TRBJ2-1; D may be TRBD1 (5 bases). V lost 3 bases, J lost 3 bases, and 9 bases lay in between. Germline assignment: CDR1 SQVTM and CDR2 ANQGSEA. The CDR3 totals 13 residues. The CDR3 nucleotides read TGCAGCGTTGAGTCCAGGGTCTACAATGAGCAGTTCTTC. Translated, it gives CSVESRVYNEQFF.